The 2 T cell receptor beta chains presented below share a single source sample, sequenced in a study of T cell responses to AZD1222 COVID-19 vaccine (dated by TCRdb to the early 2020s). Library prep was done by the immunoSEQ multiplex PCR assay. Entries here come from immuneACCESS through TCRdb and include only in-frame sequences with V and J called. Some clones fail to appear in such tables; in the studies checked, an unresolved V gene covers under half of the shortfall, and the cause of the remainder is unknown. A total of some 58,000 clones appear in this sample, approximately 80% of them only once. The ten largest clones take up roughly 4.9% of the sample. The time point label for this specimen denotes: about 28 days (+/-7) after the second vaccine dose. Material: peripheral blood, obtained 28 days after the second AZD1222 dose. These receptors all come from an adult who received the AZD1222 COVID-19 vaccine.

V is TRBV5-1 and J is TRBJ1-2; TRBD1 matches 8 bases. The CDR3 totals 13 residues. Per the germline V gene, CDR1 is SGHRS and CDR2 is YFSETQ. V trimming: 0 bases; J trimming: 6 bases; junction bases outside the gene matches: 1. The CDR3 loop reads CASSLAGGDGYTF. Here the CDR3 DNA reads TGCGCCAGCAGCTTGGCAGGGGGCGATGGCTACACCTTC.

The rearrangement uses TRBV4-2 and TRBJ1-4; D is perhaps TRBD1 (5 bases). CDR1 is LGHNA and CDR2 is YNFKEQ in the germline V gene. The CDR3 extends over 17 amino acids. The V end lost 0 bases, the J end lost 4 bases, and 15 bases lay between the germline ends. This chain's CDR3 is CASSQDSPGTHNEKLFF. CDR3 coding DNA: TGTGCCAGCAGCCAAGATTCCCCAGGGACCCATAATGAAAAACTGTTTTTT.